The entry below describes one TCR beta chain. Trimming stripped 0 bases from V and 6 bases from J, with 12 bases between. Looked up from germline, CDR1 is SGHRS and CDR2 is YFSETQ. The length of the CDR3 is 14 residues. With a J-beta primer mix and a sample-barcoded 5' primer, a second PCR ran about 6 to 11 cycles. The yield of each sample was at least 2.5 million CDR3-containing paired-end reads. From the 5' RACE reads, TCRdb called clonotypes with MiXCR, one entry per CDR3 protein. The sample holds 1.5 million to 2 million distinct CDR3 sequences; 28% are singletons and the top ten take 6.5% to 8.5%. The data stem from a study of blood T cells in healthy people across ages. Each sample used at least 6 million PBMCs.

The source of this sequence is a young woman in good health. J is TRBJ1-2 and V is TRBV5-1, with D unclear. The material sequenced was blood. The CDR3 bases are TGCGCCAGCAGCTTGGCCCTTGGAAACCATGGCTACACCTTC. Translation gives CASSLALGNHGYTF.